Presented here are 2 T cell receptor beta chains from one specimen sequenced in a study of T cells expressing NK-cell markers. TCRdb reanalyzed the 5' RACE reads, giving one entry per CDR3 protein sequence and no DNA. The data show over 250,000 distinct CDR3 sequences, and the top ten clones hold about 4%. The material sequenced was blood T cells: a sorted CD56 or NKG2C T cell subset, CD4+ or CD8+ T cells, or bulk PBMC T cells (not recorded which). These TCRs come from a woman aged 18 to 75 in good health.

V is TRBV6-6 and J is TRBJ1-1. Germline-derived CDR1 and CDR2 are MNHNY and SVGAGI (reference sequence). This CDR3 spans 11 amino acids. The CDR3 is CASQGMAEAFF.

The chain employs TRBV7-9 and TRBJ2-6. This CDR3 is built from 15 residues. CDR1 SEHNR and CDR2 FQNEAQ come from the germline V gene (reference sequence). The CDR3 here is CARLLAFSGANVLTF. Full variable domain (remainder filled in from reference TRBV7-9 and TRBJ2-6): DTGVSQNPRHKITKRGQNVTFRCDPISEHNRLYWYRQTLGQGPEFLTYFQNEAQLEKSRLLSDRFSAERPKGSFSTLEIQRTEQGDSAMYLCARLLAFSGANVLTFGAGSRLTVL.